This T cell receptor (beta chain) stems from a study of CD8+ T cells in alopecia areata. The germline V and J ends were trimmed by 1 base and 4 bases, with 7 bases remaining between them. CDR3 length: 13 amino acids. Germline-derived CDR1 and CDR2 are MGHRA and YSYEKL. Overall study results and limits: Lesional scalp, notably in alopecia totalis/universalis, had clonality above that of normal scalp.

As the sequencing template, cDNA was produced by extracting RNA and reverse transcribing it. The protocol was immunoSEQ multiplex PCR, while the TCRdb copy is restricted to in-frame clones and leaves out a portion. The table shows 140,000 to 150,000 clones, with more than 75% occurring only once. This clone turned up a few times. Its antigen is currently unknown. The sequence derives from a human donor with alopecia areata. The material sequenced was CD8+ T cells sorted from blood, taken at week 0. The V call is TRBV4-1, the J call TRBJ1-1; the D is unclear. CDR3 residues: CASSQGRSTEAFF. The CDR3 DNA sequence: TGCGCCAGCAGCCAAGGCAGGAGCACTGAAGCTTTCTTT.